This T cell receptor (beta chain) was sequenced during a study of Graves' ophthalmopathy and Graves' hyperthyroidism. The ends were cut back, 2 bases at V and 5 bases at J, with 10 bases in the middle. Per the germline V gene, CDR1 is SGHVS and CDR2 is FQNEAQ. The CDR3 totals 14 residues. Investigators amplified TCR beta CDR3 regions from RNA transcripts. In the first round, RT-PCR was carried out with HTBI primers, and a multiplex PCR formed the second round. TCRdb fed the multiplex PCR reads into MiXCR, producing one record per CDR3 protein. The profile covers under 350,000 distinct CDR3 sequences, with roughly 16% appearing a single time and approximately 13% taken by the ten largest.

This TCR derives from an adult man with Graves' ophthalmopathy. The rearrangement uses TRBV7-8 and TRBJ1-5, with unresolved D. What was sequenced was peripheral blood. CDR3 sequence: CASSLREGYQPQHF. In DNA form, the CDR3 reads TGTGCCAGCAGCTTAAGGGAGGGCTATCAGCCCCAGCATTTT.